This T cell receptor beta chain appears in the sequencing data of a study of cytomegalovirus exposure and HLA in healthy donors. As for this clone: Its antigen is not identified.

PCR amplification relied on 60 Vbeta primers (plus 13 Jbeta primers). Clones were read by immunoSEQ multiplex PCR, and TCRdb kept only the in-frame ones, dropping some. The sample has 220,000 or so clones, more than 65% seen once; the top ten hold 1.5% to 2%. General study findings and limits: There were several of the most significant clusters that appeared linked to common viral pathogens in a later analysis.

V lost 0 bases to trimming and J lost 7 bases, with 19 bases between them. CDR3 length equals 16 residues. The sequenced sample was PBMCs. The chain has TRBV5-3 and TRBJ1-1, with D maybe TRBD1 (6 bases). TRBV5-3 is known as an ORF, though its function is uncertain. This receptor was obtained from a woman in her 30s in good health and CMV-seronegative. In DNA form, the CDR3 reads TGTGCCAGAAGCTTGGGGCGCGGGGGGCGCCGGGTTGAAGCTTTCTTT. Translated: CARSLGRGGRRVEAFF.